This T cell receptor beta chain was sequenced in a study of breast tumors, draining lymph nodes, adjacent tissues. TCRdb itself ran the multiplex PCR reads through MiXCR, one entry per CDR3 protein. Found here are some 110,000 distinct CDR3 sequences, about 30% of them singletons; the top ten hold less than 6%. This clonotype showed up many times. Antigen unknown. Findings and limits, study-wide: That most tumor T cells come from lymph nodes remained unproven. Tumors had less TCR diversity than lymph nodes, more than nontumor tissue.

Axillary draining lymph nodes of breast cancer patients supplied the node samples. Between the trimmed V and J ends, which lost 2 bases and 4 bases, there was a span of 9 bases. The CDR3 is 14 residues long. Germline assignment: CDR1 MNHEY and CDR2 SMNVEV (reference sequence). The sequenced material came from axillary lymph node tissue. This sequence originates from a female donor with breast cancer. Some clones in this sample may be carry-over from other donors' samples. The V gene is TRBV27, the J gene TRBJ2-1, with unresolved D. The CDR3 is CASSLSTNYNEQFF. The CDR3 coding sequence is TGTGCCAGCAGTTTAAGTACTAATTACAATGAGCAGTTCTTC.